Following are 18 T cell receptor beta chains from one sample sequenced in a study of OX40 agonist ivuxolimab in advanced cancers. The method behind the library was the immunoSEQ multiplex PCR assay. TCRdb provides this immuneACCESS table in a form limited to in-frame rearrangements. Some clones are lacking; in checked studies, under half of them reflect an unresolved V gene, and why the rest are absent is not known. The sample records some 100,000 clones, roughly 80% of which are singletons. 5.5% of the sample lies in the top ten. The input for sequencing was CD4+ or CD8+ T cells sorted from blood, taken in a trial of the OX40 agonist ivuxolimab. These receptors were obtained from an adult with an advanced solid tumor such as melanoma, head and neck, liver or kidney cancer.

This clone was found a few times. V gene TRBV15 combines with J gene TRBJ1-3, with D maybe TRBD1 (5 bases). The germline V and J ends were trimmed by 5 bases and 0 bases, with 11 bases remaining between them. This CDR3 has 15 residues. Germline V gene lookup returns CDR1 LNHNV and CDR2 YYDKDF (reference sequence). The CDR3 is CATSLTVSSGNTIYF. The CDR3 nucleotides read TGTGCCACCAGCTTGACAGTTAGCTCTGGAAACACCATATATTTT.

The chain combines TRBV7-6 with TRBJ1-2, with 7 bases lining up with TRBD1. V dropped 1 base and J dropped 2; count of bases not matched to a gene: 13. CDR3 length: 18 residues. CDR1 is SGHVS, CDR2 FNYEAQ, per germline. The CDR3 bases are TGTGCCAGCAGCTTAGTCCCCCCAATAGGGGACAGCAACTATGGCTACACCTTC. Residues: CASSLVPPIGDSNYGYTF. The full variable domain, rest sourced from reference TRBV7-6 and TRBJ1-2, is GAGVSQSPRYKVTKRGQDVALRCDPISGHVSLYWYRQALGQGPEFLTYFNYEAQQDKSGLPNDRFSAERPEGSISTLTIQRTEQRDSAMYRCASSLVPPIGDSNYGYTFGSGTRLTVV.

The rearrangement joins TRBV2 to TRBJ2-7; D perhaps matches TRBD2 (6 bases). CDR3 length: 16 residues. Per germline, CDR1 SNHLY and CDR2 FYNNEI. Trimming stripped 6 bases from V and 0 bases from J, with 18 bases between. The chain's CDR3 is CASSEFGLASSYEQYF. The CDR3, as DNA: TGTGCCAGCAGCGAATTTGGGCTAGCGAGCTCCTACGAGCAGTACTTC. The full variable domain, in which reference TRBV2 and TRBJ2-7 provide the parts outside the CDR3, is EPEVTQTPSHQVTQMGQEVILRCVPISNHLYFYWYRQILGQKVEFLVSFYNNEISEKSEIFDDQFSVERPDGSNFTLKIRSTKLEDSAMYFCASSEFGLASSYEQYFGPGTRLTVT.

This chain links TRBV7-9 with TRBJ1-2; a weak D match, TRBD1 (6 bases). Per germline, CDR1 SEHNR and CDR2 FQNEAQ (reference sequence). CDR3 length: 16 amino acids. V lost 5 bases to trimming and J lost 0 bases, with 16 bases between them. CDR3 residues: CASSPQGTLSNYGYTF. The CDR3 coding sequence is TGTGCCAGCAGCCCCCAGGGGACCCTGTCTAACTATGGCTACACCTTC.

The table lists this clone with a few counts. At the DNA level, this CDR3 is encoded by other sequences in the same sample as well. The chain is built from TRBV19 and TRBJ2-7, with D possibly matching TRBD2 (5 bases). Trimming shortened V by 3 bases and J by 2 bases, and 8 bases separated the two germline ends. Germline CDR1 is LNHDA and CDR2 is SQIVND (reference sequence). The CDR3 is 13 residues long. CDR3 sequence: CASSIRGTYEQYF. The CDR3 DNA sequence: TGTGCCAGTAGTATTCGGGGAACCTACGAGCAGTACTTC.

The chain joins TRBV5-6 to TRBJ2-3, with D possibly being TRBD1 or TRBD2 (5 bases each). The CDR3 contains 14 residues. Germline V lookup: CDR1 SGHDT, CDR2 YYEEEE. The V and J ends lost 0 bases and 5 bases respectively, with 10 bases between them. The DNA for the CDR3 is TGTGCCAGCAGCTTGGTGGCAGGGAGAGATACGCAGTATTTT. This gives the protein CASSLVAGRDTQYF.

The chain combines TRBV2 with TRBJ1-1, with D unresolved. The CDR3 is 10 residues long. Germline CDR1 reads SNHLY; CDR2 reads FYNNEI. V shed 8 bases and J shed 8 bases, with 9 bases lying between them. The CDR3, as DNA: TGTGCCAGCGGGGTAAAAGAAGCTTTCTTT. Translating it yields CASGVKEAFF.

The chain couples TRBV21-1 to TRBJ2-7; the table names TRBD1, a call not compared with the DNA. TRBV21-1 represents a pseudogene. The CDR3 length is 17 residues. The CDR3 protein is CASSGPGTGTSSYEQYF. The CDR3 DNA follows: TGTGCCAGCAGCGGTCCCGGGACAGGGACCAGCTCCTACGAGCAGTACTTC.

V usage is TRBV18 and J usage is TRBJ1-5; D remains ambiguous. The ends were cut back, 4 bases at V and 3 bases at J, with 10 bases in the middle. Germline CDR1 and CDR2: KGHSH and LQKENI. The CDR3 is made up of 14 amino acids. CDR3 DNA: TGTGCCAGCTCACTCGACGGGATCAATCAGCCCCAGCATTTT. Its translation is CASSLDGINQPQHF.

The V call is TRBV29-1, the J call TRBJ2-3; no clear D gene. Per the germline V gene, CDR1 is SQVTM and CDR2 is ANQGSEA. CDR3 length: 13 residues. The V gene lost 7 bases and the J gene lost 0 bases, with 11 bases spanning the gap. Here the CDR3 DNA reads TGCAGCGCCGAGAGACCTAGCACAGATACGCAGTATTTT. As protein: CSAERPSTDTQYF.

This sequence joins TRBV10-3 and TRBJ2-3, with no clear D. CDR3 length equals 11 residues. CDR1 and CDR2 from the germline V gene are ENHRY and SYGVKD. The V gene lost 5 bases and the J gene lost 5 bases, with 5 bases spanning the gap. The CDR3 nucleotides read TGTGCCATCAGTCAAGGAGATACGCAGTATTTT. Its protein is CAISQGDTQYF.

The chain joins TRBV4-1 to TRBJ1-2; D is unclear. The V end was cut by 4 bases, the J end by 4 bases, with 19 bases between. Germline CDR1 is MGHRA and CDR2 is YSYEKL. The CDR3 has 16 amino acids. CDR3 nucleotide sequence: TGCGCCAGCAGCCCTACACAAGACCCGGCCCTCTATGGCTACACCTTC. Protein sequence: CASSPTQDPALYGYTF.

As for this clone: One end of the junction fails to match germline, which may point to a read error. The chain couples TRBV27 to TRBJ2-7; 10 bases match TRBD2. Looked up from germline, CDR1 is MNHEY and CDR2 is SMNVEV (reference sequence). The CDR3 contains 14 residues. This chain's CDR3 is CASSLLAGLSQQAF. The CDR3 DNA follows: TGTGCCAGCAGTCTACTAGCGGGGCTGTCTCAGCAGGCCTTC.

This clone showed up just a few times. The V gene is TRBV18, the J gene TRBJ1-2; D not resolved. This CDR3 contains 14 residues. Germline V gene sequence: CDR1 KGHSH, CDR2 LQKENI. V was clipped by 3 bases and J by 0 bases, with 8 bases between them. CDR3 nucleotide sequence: TGTGCCAGCTCACCGGCCTCCGCTAACTATGGCTACACCTTC. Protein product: CASSPASANYGYTF.

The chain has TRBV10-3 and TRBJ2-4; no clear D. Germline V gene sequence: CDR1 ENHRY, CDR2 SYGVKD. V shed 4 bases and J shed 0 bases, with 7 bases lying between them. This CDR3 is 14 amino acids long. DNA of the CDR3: TGTGCCATCAGTGGGAAGGAAGCCAAAAACATTCAGTACTTC. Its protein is CAISGKEAKNIQYF.

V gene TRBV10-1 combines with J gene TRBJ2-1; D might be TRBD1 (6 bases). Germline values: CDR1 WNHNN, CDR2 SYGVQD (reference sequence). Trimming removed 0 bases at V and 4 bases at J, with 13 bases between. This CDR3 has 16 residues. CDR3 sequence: CASSESNRAPYNEQFF. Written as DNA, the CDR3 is TGCGCCAGCAGTGAGTCCAACAGGGCCCCTTACAATGAGCAGTTCTTC.

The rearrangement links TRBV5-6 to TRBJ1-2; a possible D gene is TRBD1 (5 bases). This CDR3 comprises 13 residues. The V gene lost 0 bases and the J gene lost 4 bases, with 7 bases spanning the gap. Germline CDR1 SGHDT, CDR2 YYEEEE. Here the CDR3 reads CASSLERGYGYTF. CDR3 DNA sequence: TGTGCCAGCAGCTTGGAAAGGGGCTATGGCTACACCTTC.

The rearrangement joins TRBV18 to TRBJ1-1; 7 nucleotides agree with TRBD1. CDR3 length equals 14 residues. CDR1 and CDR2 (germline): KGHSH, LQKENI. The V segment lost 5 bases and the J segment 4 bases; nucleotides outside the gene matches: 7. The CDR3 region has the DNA TGTGCCAGCTCATCAACTACAGGGGCCACTGAAGCTTTCTTT. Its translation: CASSSTTGATEAFF. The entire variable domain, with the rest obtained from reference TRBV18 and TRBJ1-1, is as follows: NAGVMQNPRHLVRRRGQEARLRCSPMKGHSHVYWYRQLPEEGLKFMVYLQKENIIDESGMPKERFSAEFPKEGPSILRIQQVVRGDSAAYFCASSSTTGATEAFFGQGTRLTVV.